Given below is one TCR beta chain in context. These data belong to a study of shared clonotypes between healthy human individuals. This was a deep-level run. Generated by immunoSEQ multiplex PCR, the TCRdb table keeps only in-frame clones and is missing some. Of roughly 1,500,000 clones in the sample, 95% to 99% were seen once. This CDR3 spans 14 amino acids. V lost 4 bases, J lost 2 bases, and 13 bases lay in between. The V gene's germline CDR1 is SGHRS and CDR2 YFSETQ. The TCR comes from a young man in good health. Specimen: naive CD4+ T cells sorted from blood. Subset given: CD45RA+ positively selected. V usage is TRBV5-1 and J usage is TRBJ2-7, with D possibly matching TRBD1 (6 bases). The CDR3 DNA reads TGCGCCAGCAGCACCCTTCAGGGGCCCTACGAGCAGTACTTC. Translation: CASSTLQGPYEQYF.